The present T cell receptor (beta chain) was sequenced within a study of T-cell memory formation after mild COVID-19. Study results and limitations: Pre-infection memory harbored some responding clones, suggesting cross-reactive memory joined. CD4+ contracting clones were mainly CM and EM; CD8+ ones, EMRA. Contracting clones, day 15 to 85, had balanced CD4/CD8, and later expanders favored CD4+.

TCRdb itself ran the 5' RACE reads through MiXCR, one entry per CDR3 protein. The data show around 310,000 distinct CDR3 sequences, with roughly 20% seen just once and 20% to 25% held by the top ten. A note on this clonotype: Antigen specificity is unknown.

Trimming took 4 bases from V and 8 from J; bases not matched to a gene: 1. The CDR3 consists of 13 residues. Looked up from germline, CDR1 is MGHRA and CDR2 is YSYEKL. This receptor was identified in a man aged 18 to 30 who had mild COVID-19 (a few samples of this study predate the infection). Cell type and time point are not known. The chain employs TRBV4-1 and TRBJ1-5, with 11 bases aligning to TRBD1. What was sequenced was PBMCs or a T cell subset sorted from them (not recorded which). CDR3 sequence: CASSRDRGEPQHF. Here the CDR3 DNA reads TGCGCCAGCAGCCGGGACAGGGGGGAGCCCCAGCATTTT.